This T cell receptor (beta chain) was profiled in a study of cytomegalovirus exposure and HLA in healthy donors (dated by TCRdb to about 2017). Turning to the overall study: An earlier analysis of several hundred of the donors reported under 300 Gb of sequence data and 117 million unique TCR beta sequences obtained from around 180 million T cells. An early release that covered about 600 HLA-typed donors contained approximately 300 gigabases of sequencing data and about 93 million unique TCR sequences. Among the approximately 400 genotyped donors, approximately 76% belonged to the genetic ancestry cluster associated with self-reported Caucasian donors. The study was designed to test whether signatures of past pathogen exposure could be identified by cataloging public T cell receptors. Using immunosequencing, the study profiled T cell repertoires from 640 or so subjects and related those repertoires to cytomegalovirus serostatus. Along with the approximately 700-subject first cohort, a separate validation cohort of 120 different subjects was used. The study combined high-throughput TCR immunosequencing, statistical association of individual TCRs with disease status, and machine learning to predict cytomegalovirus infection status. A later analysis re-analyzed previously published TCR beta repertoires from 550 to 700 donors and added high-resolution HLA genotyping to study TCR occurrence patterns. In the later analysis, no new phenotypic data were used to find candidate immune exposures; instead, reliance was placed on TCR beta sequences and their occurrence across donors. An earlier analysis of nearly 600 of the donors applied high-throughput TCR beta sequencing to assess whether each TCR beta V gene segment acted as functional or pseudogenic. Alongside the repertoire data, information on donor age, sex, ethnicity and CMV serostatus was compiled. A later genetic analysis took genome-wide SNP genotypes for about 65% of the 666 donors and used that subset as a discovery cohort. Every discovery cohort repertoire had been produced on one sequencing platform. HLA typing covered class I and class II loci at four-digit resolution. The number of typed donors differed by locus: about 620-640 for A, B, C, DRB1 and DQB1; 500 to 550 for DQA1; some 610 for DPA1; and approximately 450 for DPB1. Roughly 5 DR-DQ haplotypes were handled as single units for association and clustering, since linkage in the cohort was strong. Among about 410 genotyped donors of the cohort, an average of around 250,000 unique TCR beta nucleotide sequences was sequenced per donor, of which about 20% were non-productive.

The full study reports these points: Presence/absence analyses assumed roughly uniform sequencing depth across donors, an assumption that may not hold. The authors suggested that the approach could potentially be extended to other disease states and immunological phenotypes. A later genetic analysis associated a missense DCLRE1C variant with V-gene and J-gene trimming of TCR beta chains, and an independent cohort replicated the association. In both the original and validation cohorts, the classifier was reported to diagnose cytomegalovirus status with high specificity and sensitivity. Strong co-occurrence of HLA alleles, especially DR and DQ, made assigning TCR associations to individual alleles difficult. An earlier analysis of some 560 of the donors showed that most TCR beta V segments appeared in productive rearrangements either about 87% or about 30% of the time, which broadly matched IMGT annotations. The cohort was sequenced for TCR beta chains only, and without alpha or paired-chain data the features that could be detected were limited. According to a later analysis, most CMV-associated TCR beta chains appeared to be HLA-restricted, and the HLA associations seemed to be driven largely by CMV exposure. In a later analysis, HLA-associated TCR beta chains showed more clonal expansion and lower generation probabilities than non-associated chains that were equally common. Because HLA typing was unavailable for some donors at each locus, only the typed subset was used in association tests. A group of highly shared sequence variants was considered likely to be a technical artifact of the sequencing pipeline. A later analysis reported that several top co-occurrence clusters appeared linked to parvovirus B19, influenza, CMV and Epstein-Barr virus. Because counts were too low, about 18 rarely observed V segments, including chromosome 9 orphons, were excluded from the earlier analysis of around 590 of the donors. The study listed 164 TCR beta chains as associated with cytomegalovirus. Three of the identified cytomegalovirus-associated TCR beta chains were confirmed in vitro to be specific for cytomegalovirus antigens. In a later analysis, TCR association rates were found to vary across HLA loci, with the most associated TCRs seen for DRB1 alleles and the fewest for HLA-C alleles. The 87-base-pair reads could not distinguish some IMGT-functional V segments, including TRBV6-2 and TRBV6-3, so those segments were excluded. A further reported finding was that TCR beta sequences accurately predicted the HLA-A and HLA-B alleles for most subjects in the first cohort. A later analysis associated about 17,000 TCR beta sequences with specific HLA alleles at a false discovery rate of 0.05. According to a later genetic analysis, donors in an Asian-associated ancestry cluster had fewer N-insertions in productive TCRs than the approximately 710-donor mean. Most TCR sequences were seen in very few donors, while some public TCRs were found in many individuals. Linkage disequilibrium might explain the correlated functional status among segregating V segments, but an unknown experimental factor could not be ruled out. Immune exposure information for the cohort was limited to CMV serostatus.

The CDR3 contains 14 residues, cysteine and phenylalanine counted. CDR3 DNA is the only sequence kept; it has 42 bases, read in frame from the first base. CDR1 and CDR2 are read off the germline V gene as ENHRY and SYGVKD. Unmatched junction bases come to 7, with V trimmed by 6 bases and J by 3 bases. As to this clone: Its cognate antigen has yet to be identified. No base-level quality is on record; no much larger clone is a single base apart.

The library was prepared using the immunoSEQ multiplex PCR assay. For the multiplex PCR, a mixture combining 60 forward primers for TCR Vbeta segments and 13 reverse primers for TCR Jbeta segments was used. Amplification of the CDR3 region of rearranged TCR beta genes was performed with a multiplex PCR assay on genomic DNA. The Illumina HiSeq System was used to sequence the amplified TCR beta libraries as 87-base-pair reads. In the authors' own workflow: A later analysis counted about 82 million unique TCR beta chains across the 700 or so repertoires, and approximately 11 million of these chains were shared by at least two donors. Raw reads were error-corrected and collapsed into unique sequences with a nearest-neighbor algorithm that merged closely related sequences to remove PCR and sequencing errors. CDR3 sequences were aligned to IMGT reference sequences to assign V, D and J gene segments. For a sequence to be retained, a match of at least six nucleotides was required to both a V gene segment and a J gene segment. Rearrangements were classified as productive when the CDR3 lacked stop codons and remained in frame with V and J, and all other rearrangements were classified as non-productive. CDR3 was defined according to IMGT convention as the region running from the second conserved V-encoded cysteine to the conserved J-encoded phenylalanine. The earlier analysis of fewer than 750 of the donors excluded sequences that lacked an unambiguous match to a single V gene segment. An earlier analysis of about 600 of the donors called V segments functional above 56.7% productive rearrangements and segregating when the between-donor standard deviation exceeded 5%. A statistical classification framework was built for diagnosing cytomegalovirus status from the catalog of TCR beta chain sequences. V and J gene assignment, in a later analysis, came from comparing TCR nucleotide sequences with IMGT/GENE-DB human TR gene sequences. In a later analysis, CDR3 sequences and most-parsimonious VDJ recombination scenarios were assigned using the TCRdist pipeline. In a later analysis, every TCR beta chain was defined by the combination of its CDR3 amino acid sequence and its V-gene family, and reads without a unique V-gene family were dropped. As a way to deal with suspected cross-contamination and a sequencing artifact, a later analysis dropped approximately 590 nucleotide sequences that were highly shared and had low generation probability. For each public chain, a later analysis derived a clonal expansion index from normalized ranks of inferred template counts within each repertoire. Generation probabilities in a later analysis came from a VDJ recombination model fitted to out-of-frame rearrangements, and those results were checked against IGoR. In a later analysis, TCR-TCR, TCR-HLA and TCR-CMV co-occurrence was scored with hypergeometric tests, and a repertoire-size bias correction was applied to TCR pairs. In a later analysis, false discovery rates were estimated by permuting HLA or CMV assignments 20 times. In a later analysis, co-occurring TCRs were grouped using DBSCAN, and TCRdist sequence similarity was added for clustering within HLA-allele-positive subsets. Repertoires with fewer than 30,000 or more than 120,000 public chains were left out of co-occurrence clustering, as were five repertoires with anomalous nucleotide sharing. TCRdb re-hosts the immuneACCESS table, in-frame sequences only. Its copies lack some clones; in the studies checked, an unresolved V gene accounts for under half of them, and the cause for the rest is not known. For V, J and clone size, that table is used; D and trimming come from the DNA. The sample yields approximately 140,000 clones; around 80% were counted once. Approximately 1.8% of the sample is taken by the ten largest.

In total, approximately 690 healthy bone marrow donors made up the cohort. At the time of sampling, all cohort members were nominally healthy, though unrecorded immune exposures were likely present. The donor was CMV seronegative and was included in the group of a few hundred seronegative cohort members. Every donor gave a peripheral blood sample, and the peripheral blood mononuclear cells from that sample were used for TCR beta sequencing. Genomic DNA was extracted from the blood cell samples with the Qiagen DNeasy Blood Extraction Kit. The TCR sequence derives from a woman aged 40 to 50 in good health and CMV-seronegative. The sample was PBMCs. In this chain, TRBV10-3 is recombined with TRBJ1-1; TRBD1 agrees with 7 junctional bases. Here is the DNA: TGTGCCATCAGAGACAGGGTGTCGGACACTGAAGCTTTCTTT. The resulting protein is CAIRDRVSDTEAFF.